This paragraph covers one T cell receptor beta chain sequence. Antigen: not known. The data were taken from a study of beta chain features in type 1 diabetes. Expressed TCRB transcripts got sequenced, as all isolated RNA was reverse transcribed. Profiled with immunoSEQ multiplex PCR; TCRdb holds only in-frame clones, not every one. The table shows a few hundred thousand clones, with around 10% occurring only once. It was via CD45RO/CCR7/CD25/CD127/CD95/CD27 that CD4+ naive, central memory, regulatory and stem cell-like memory cells were sorted. Points from the study as a whole: Significant though moderate, a shortening of TCRB CDR3s appeared in all four CD4+ subsets of Type 1 diabetes patients. Sequencing from cDNA could over-represent high-TCR-expressing cells.

Germline loops: CDR1 SGHNT, CDR2 YYREEE (reference sequence). The CDR3 contains 14 residues. V was clipped by 4 bases and J by 5 bases, with 15 bases between them. Sequences were obtained from central memory CD4+ T cells from blood. This TCR came from a man aged 25 to 40 with type 1 diabetes. The chain employs TRBV5-4 and TRBJ1-1; D may be TRBD1 (6 bases). CDR3 nucleotide sequence: TGTGCCAGCAGCCTCAACAGGGCGAGGACTGAAGCTTTCTTT. Translation gives CASSLNRARTEAFF.